These 32 T cell receptor beta chains share one sample of origin, sequenced in a study of Tregs in tolerant kidney transplant recipients. Libraries were prepared by immunoSEQ multiplex PCR; TCRdb keeps only in-frame clonotypes and omits some of them. The sample has more than 60,000 clones, 70% to 90% seen once. This specimen consisted of CD4+ T cells from blood, obtained before the transplant. The receptors derive from a human donor who received a combined kidney and bone marrow transplant.

CDR3 nucleotide sequence: TGTGCCAGCAGCTTAGATTGGCTAGCGGAAGTATCCTTCTACAATGAGCAGTTCTTC. Protein product: CASSLDWLAEVSFYNEQFF. V gene TRBV11-1 combines with J gene TRBJ2-1, with 7 bases that match TRBD2. The CDR3 has 19 amino acids. V lost 1 base, J lost 3 bases, and 15 bases stayed unmatched. Germline assignment: CDR1 SGHAT and CDR2 FQDESV (reference sequence).

The chain couples TRBV28 to TRBJ2-7, with 10 positions matching TRBD1. Germline CDR1 reads MDHEN; CDR2 reads SYDVKM. V shed 6 bases and J 4 bases; nucleotides not matched to a gene: 9. CDR3 length equals 15 residues. The CDR3 reads CASSSPGQGRYEQYF. CDR3 coding DNA: TGTGCCAGCAGCTCTCCGGGACAGGGGAGGTACGAGCAGTACTTC.

The chain recombines TRBV19 with TRBJ1-2, with TRBD1 matching over 7 bases. J gave up 7 bases and V 2 bases, and 16 bases lay outside the gene matches. The germline CDR1 and CDR2 sequences are LNHDA and SQIVND (reference sequence). This CDR3 is built from 17 residues. DNA for the CDR3: TGTGCCAGTAGTATACAAGCCCTCACGACAGGGTCGGGTGGCTACACCTTC. This codes for CASSIQALTTGSGGYTF. Looking up the rest from reference TRBV19 and TRBJ1-2 gives the full variable domain: DGGITQSPKYLFRKEGQNVTLSCEQNLNHDAMYWYRQDPGQGLRLIYYSQIVNDFQKGDIAEGYSVSREKKESFPLTVTSAQKNPTAFYLCASSIQALTTGSGGYTFGSGTRLTVV.

The chain carries TRBV7-2 and TRBJ2-3, with TRBD2 identical over 10 bases. V was pared by 3 bases and J by 5 bases, with 2 bases of the junction left unmatched. The germline CDR1 and CDR2 sequences are SGHTA and FQGNSA. The CDR3 runs 14 residues. CDR3 loop: CASSLVAGGDTQYF. The DNA of the CDR3 is TGTGCCAGCAGCTTGGTAGCGGGAGGAGATACGCAGTATTTT.

V usage is TRBV28 and J usage is TRBJ2-7, with 9 bases identical to TRBD1. CDR3 length: 15 residues. Trimming at V came to 7 bases and at J to 6 bases, leaving 13 bases not matched to a gene. Germline V gives CDR1 MDHEN, CDR2 SYDVKM. In DNA, the CDR3 is TGTGCCAGCACCTCAGTCGGACAGGGGAAAGGCGAGCAGTACTTC. Amino acids: CASTSVGQGKGEQYF.

The V call is TRBV27, the J call TRBJ1-2; 8 bases match TRBD1. The junction had 13 bases not matched to a gene; V was cut back by 8 bases and J by 2 bases. CDR1 is MNHEY and CDR2 is SMNVEV in the germline V gene (reference sequence). This CDR3 has 16 residues. The CDR3: CASSYSRTGQNYGYTF. CDR3 DNA: TGTGCCAGCTCCTACTCCCGGACAGGGCAGAACTATGGCTACACCTTC.

The V and J genes are TRBV5-4 and TRBJ2-4, with D possibly TRBD2 on 5 matching bases. Germline values: CDR1 SGHNT, CDR2 YYREEE (reference sequence). This CDR3 is 13 amino acids long. Trimming removed 2 bases from V and 9 bases from J, with 12 bases in between. CDR3 nucleotides: TGTGCCAGCAGCTTCTTGGACGGGGTCATTCAGTACTTC. This gives the protein CASSFLDGVIQYF.

The table lists this clone with a few counts. CDR3 in DNA: TGTGCCAGCAGCCAGGGGAATGAGCAGTACTTC. Encoded protein: CASSQGNEQYF. The chain joins TRBV6-5 to TRBJ2-7, with a possible D match to TRBD1 (6 bases). Trimming cost V 6 bases and J 7 bases, with 10 bases left between them. The CDR3 length is 11 residues. Germline V gives CDR1 MNHEY, CDR2 SVGAGI.

The CDR3 DNA follows: TGTGCCAGCAGCCCTGGGGCATTCACGAACACCGGGGAGCTGTTTTTT. Protein sequence: CASSPGAFTNTGELFF. The chain recombines TRBV5-8 with TRBJ2-2, with D perhaps TRBD1 (5 bases). The CDR3 is made up of 16 amino acids. Trimming left V 4 bases short and J 0 bases short, with 13 bases between. In germline, CDR1 is SGHTS, CDR2 YDEGEE. Full variable domain (rest looked up from reference TRBV5-8 and TRBJ2-2): EAGVTQSPTHLIKTRGQQATLRCSPISGHTSVYWYQQALGLGLQFLLWYDEGEERNRGNFPPRFSGRQFPNYSSELNVNALELEDSALYLCASSPGAFTNTGELFFGEGSRLTVL.

A few counts support this clone. This chain links TRBV18 with TRBJ1-5; perhaps TRBD1 as D (6 bases). CDR3 length equals 16 residues. Germline CDR1 reads KGHSH; CDR2 reads LQKENI. V dropped 2 bases and J dropped 5 bases, with 16 bases sitting between them. The CDR3 DNA sequence: TGTGCCAGCTCACCATCCGGCAGGGGATCATATCAGCCCCAGCATTTT. It encodes CASSPSGRGSYQPQHF.

The rearrangement uses TRBV29-1 and TRBJ2-4, with a tentative D call TRBD2 (5 bases). V was pared by 7 bases and J by 2 bases, with 15 bases between. CDR1 SQVTM and CDR2 ANQGSEA come from the germline V gene. The CDR3 spans 14 residues. The CDR3 coding sequence is TGCAGCGCCCTAGGGAGTGGATCCAAAAACATTCAGTACTTC. It encodes CSALGSGSKNIQYF.

CDR3 DNA: TGTGCCAGCAGGCAGGCTAGCTTTGAGCAGTTCTTC. Translation: CASRQASFEQFF. The chain joins TRBV2 to TRBJ2-1, with D perhaps TRBD2 (5 bases). CDR1 SNHLY and CDR2 FYNNEI come from the germline V gene. The CDR3 spans 12 residues. The V gene lost 6 bases and the J gene lost 9 bases, with 12 bases spanning the gap.

The chain carries TRBV28 and TRBJ2-3; 7 positions agree with TRBD2. After removal of 3 bases from V and 3 bases from J, the junction contained 6 bases not matched to a gene. The CDR3 extends over 15 amino acids. The V gene's germline CDR1 is MDHEN and CDR2 SYDVKM. In nucleotides, the CDR3 is TGTGCCAGCAGTTTTACGGGAGGAGGGACAGATACGCAGTATTTT. Translation: CASSFTGGGTDTQYF. Combining the CDR3 with reference TRBV28 and TRBJ2-3 gives the whole variable domain DVKVTQSSRYLVKRTGEKVFLECVQDMDHENMFWYRQDPGLGLRLIYFSYDVKMKEKGDIPEGYSVSREKKERFSLILESASTNQTSMYLCASSFTGGGTDTQYFGPGTRLTVL.

The CDR3 loop is CALRAGRVYNEQFF. In DNA form, the CDR3 reads TGCGCCCTCCGAGCGGGGCGGGTCTACAATGAGCAGTTCTTC. J is TRBJ2-1 and V is TRBV10-1, with TRBD2 identical over 7 bases. Trimming cost V 11 bases and J 3 bases; bases outside gene matches: 10. The CDR3 is made up of 14 amino acids. Germline lookup yields CDR1 WNHNN and CDR2 SYGVQD (reference sequence).

The rearrangement links TRBV10-3 to TRBJ1-5; TRBD1 matches 7 bases. Trimming took 5 bases from V and 9 from J; bases not matched to a gene: 4. CDR1 is ENHRY and CDR2 is SYGVKD in the germline V gene. This CDR3 contains 12 residues. CDR3 coding DNA: TGTGCCATCAGTCAGGGGGAAGGGCCCCAGCATTTT. Translating gives CAISQGEGPQHF.

The chain has TRBV10-1 and TRBJ2-7, with 7 bases matching TRBD2. V lost 7 bases to trimming and J lost 3 bases; unmatched junction nucleotides: 12. Per germline, CDR1 WNHNN and CDR2 SYGVQD (reference sequence). There are 15 residues in the CDR3. For the CDR3, the DNA is TGCGCCAGCAATCCTCCTAGCGGAGGTTTCTACGAGCAGTACTTC. It codes for CASNPPSGGFYEQYF.

J is TRBJ2-7 and V is TRBV28; 8 bases align to TRBD2. The CDR3 spans 14 residues. From germline, CDR1 is MDHEN and CDR2 SYDVKM. The trim removed 2 bases at V and 2 bases at J, leaving 2 bases unmatched. The CDR3 spells CASSLAGGTYEQYF. As DNA, the CDR3 is TGTGCCAGCAGTTTAGCGGGGGGAACCTACGAGCAGTACTTC.

V is TRBV27 and J is TRBJ2-1, with TRBD2 matching 7 bases. V lost 8 bases and J lost 6; bases outside the gene matches: 4. Germline V gives CDR1 MNHEY, CDR2 SMNVEV (reference sequence). This CDR3 has 12 residues. The CDR3 bases are TGTGCCAGCTCCCGGACTAGCAATGAGCAGTTCTTC. Its protein product is CASSRTSNEQFF.

V and J are TRBV7-9 and TRBJ2-1; 13 nucleotides match TRBD2. Germline lookup yields CDR1 SEHNR and CDR2 FQNEAQ (reference sequence). The CDR3 length is 16 residues. V lost 9 bases to trimming and J lost 10 bases; unmatched junction nucleotides: 15. The CDR3 here is CASDWTSGSPLSEQFF. The DNA for the CDR3 is TGTGCCAGTGATTGGACTAGCGGGAGCCCCTTGTCGGAGCAGTTCTTC.

This chain uses TRBV2 with TRBJ2-1, with 14 bases matching TRBD2. The CDR3 is 16 amino acids. With 1 base clipped from V and 7 bases from J, the junction kept 3 bases outside the gene matches. Germline-derived CDR1 and CDR2 are SNHLY and FYNNEI. The CDR3 DNA sequence: TGTGCCAGCAGTGAAGGGGGACTAGCGGGAGTAAATGAGCAGTTCTTC. Its translation is CASSEGGLAGVNEQFF.

The chain uses TRBV27 and TRBJ2-7; possible D gene TRBD2, 6 bases. Germline V lookup: CDR1 MNHEY, CDR2 SMNVEV (reference sequence). Trimming pared 1 base from V and 2 bases from J, leaving 15 bases between. This CDR3 has 16 amino acids. The DNA for the CDR3 is TGTGCCAGCAGTTTATTCGGGGAGGACGGGACCTACGAGCAGTACTTC. Translating it yields CASSLFGEDGTYEQYF.

The rearrangement links TRBV6-4 to TRBJ2-1; 10 nucleotides agree with TRBD1. The CDR3 extends over 17 amino acids. V trimming: 5 bases; J trimming: 2 bases; junction bases outside the gene matches: 9. The germline V gene encodes CDR1 MRHNA and CDR2 SNTAGT. DNA of the CDR3: TGTGCCAGCAGTCTAAACCCCGGGACAGGGGCCTACAATGAGCAGTTCTTC. The encoded protein is CASSLNPGTGAYNEQFF.

The gene calls are TRBV27 and TRBJ2-1; 7 nucleotides line up with TRBD2. CDR1 is MNHEY and CDR2 is SMNVEV in the germline V gene (reference sequence). The CDR3 has 15 residues. V shed 0 bases, J shed 4 bases, and the junction held 3 bases outside the gene matches. The CDR3 reads CASSLSGGHYNEQFF. In DNA, the CDR3 is TGTGCCAGCAGTTTATCGGGAGGGCATTACAATGAGCAGTTCTTC.

The chain carries TRBV2 and TRBJ2-2; 8 bases match TRBD2. The germline gives CDR1 SNHLY, CDR2 FYNNEI. J was trimmed by 4 bases and V by 6 bases; bases with no gene match: 10. This CDR3 is built from 16 residues. CDR3 amino acids: CASRGEGLAGTGELFF. Here the CDR3 DNA reads TGTGCCAGCAGAGGAGAAGGACTAGCTGGCACCGGGGAGCTGTTTTTT.

The chain is built from TRBV19 and TRBJ1-2, with D unresolved. The CDR3 runs 13 residues. Germline loops: CDR1 LNHDA, CDR2 SQIVND (reference sequence). V lost 5 bases, J lost 3 bases, and 10 bases lay in between. In nucleotides, the CDR3 is TGTGCCAGTAGTCCATTCTCGGACTATGGCTACACCTTC. This sequence encodes CASSPFSDYGYTF. Drawing the rest from reference TRBV19 and TRBJ1-2, the complete variable domain is DGGITQSPKYLFRKEGQNVTLSCEQNLNHDAMYWYRQDPGQGLRLIYYSQIVNDFQKGDIAEGYSVSREKKESFPLTVTSAQKNPTAFYLCASSPFSDYGYTFGSGTRLTVV.

This clone has just one count. The genes are TRBV18 and TRBJ2-1; 8 bases line up with TRBD2. The CDR3 runs to 17 residues. Germline loops: CDR1 KGHSH, CDR2 LQKENI. Trimming took 1 base from V and 8 from J; bases not matched to a gene: 13. CDR3 sequence: CASSPRASGPGIDEQFF. DNA of the CDR3: TGTGCCAGCTCACCACGGGCTAGCGGGCCCGGGATAGATGAGCAGTTCTTC.

V usage is TRBV7-2 and J usage is TRBJ2-3; 11 nucleotides match TRBD1. In germline, CDR1 is SGHTA, CDR2 FQGNSA. This CDR3 has 18 residues. Trimming removed 3 bases from V and 0 bases from J; junction bases left unmatched: 8. The CDR3 nucleotides are TGTGCCAGCAGCTTTAGGACAGGGGGCCGCCCCAGCACAGATACGCAGTATTTT. This translates into CASSFRTGGRPSTDTQYF.

The CDR3 region has the DNA TGTGCCAGCAGCTTAGCGGGGAGGAACACCGGGGAGCTGTTTTTT. Translation gives CASSLAGRNTGELFF. V is TRBV7-2 and J is TRBJ2-2; D may be TRBD2 (5 bases). The V and J ends lost 0 bases and 1 base respectively, with 6 bases between them. Germline V gene data show CDR1 as SGHTA and CDR2 as FQGNSA. The CDR3 spans 15 residues.

The chain recombines TRBV6-1 with TRBJ2-1; TRBD2 aligns across 7 bases. Losses at the gene ends were 2 bases for V and 0 bases for J; bases not matched to a gene: 7. The CDR3 has 17 amino acids. Germline V gene data show CDR1 as MNHNS and CDR2 as SASEGT. Here the CDR3 reads CASSEFWGGSSYNEQFF. CDR3 in DNA: TGTGCCAGCAGTGAATTTTGGGGCGGGAGCTCCTACAATGAGCAGTTCTTC.

This chain links TRBV10-1 with TRBJ1-1, with 7 bases identical to TRBD1. The J segment lost 1 base and the V segment lost 9 bases, leaving 5 bases of the junction unmatched. The CDR3 runs 13 residues. CDR1 is WNHNN, CDR2 SYGVQD, per germline (reference sequence). The CDR3 is CASKQGWNTEAFF. CDR3 DNA: TGCGCCAGTAAACAGGGGTGGAACACTGAAGCTTTCTTT.

The gene calls are TRBV5-1 and TRBJ2-1; D perhaps matches TRBD2 (6 bases). This CDR3 is 15 amino acids long. CDR1 and CDR2 from the germline V gene are SGHRS and YFSETQ. V lost 0 bases to trimming and J lost 4 bases, with 11 bases between them. The CDR3 DNA reads as TGCGCCAGCAGCTTGGCCTCAGGGAGGTACAATGAGCAGTTCTTC. Translating it yields CASSLASGRYNEQFF.

V and J are TRBV27 and TRBJ1-4; D perhaps matches TRBD1 (6 bases). This CDR3 has 13 amino acids. The germline V gene encodes CDR1 MNHEY and CDR2 SMNVEV (reference sequence). Trimming took 8 bases from V and 11 from J, leaving 18 bases between them. The CDR3 reads CASGTLGAMKLFF. The CDR3 DNA follows: TGTGCCAGCGGGACGTTGGGGGCGATGAAACTGTTTTTT.